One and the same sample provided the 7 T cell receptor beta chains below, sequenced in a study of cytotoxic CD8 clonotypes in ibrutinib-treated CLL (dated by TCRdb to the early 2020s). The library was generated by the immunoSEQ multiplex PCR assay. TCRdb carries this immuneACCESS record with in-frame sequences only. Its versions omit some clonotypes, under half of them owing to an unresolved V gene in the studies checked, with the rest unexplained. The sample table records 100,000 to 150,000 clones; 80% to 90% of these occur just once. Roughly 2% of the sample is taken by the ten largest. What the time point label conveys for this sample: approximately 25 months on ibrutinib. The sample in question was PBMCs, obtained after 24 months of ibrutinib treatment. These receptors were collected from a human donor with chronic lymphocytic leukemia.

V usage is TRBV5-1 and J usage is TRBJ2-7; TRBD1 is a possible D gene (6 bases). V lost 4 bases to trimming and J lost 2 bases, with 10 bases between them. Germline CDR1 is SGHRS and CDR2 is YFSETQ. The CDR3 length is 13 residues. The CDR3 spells CASSPRGTYEQYF. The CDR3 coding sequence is TGCGCCAGCAGCCCCAGGGGTACCTACGAGCAGTACTTC.

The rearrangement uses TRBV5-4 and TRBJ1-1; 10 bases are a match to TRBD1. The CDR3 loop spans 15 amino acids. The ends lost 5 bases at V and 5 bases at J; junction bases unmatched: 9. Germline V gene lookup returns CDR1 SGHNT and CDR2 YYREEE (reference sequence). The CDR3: CASRQDRGVGTEAFF. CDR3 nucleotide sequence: TGTGCCAGCAGACAGGACAGGGGGGTTGGTACTGAAGCTTTCTTT.

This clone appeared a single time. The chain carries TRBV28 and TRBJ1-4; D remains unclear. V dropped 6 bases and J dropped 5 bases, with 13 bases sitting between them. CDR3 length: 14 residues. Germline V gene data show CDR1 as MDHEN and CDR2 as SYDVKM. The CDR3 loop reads CASSYGSENEKLFF. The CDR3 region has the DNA TGTGCCAGCAGCTATGGGTCGGAAAATGAAAAACTGTTTTTT.

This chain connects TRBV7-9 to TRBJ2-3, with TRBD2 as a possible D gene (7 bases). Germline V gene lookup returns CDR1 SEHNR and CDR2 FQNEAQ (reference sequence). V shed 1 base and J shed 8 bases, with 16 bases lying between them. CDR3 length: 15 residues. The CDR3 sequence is CASSLGGGVRTTQYF. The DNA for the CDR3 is TGTGCCAGCAGCTTAGGCGGGGGCGTTCGTACTACGCAGTATTTT.

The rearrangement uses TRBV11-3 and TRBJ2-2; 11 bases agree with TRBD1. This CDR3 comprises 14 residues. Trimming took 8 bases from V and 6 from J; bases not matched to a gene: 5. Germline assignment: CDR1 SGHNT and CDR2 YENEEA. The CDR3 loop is CASARDRGAGELFF. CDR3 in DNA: TGTGCCAGCGCCCGGGACAGGGGGGCCGGGGAGCTGTTTTTT.

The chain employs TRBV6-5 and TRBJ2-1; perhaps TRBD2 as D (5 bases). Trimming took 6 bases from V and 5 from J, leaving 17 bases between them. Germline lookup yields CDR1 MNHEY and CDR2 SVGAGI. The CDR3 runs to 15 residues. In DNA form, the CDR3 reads TGTGCCAGCAGGTTAGGGCTAGCCGAAAACAATGAGCAGTTCTTC. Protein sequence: CASRLGLAENNEQFF.

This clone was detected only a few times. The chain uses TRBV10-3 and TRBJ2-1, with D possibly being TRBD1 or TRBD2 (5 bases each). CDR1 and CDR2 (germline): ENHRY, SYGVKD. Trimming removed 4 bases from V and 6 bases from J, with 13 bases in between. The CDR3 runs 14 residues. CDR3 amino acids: CAISGTGTTNEQFF. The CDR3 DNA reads TGTGCCATCAGTGGGACCGGGACCACCAATGAGCAGTTCTTC.